A selection of T cell receptor beta chains follows, all from one sample in a study of T cells in Graves' hyperthyroidism and ophthalmopathy. TCRdb re-called the multiplex PCR reads with MiXCR, one entry per CDR3 protein. The sample records about 420,000 distinct CDR3 sequences, around a sixth being singletons. Sequencing was done on a sample of blood. The receptors come from a woman aged 18-29 years with Graves' hyperthyroidism. The CDR3 runs from the conserved cysteine through the conserved F or W. D genes are given only for firm matches.

V	D	J	CDR3
TRBV20-1	TRBD2	TRBJ2-5	CSATRTSGGQQETQYF
TRBV28	TRBD2	TRBJ2-3	CASSINSGRTTDTQYF
TRBV6-1	.	TRBJ1-6	CASSEAPPGNNSPLHF
TRBV11-1	TRBD1	TRBJ1-1	CASSGQGIEAFF
TRBV5-1	TRBD2	TRBJ2-3	CASSGLADTQYF
TRBV20-1	.	TRBJ2-5	CSARPLWETQYF
TRBV19	TRBD1	TRBJ1-2	CASTIPTGNYGYTF
TRBV27	TRBD2	TRBJ2-3	CASGWEGTDTQYF
TRBV11-2	.	TRBJ2-1	CASSLDSYEQFF
TRBV20-1	.	TRBJ1-1	CSARDLMIGTEAFF
TRBV11-2	TRBD1	TRBJ2-4	CASSPRTGWDIQYF
TRBV9	TRBD2	TRBJ2-5	CASSELAGAWETQYF
TRBV20-1	.	TRBJ2-7	CSARDFGREQYF
TRBV3-1	.	TRBJ2-7	CASSLAWGEQYF
TRBV4-2	.	TRBJ1-4	CASNLLSADEKLFF
TRBV28	.	TRBJ2-5	CASSTQDYQETQYF
TRBV11-2	.	TRBJ2-2	CASSLAQGPNTGELFF
TRBV11-2	TRBD1	TRBJ1-2	CASSFDRDYGYTF
TRBV6-1	TRBD2	TRBJ2-6	CASSSGGAPGANVLTF
TRBV28	TRBD1	TRBJ1-5	CASSTGDQPQHF
TRBV20-1	TRBD1	TRBJ2-7	CSGRQGAYEQYF
TRBV5-6	.	TRBJ2-5	CASSLDGEIQYF
TRBV19	TRBD1	TRBJ1-2	CASHRGTGPSFGYTF
TRBV7-9	.	TRBJ1-1	CASSGQILNTEAFF
TRBV14	.	TRBJ2-7	CASSQEVGTGPSYEQYF
TRBV11-3	.	TRBJ2-1	CASSVAGQSEQFF
TRBV15	.	TRBJ1-4	CATSSGQTNEKLFF
TRBV11-2	TRBD1	TRBJ2-1	CASSWGQEYNEQFF
TRBV5-5	TRBD1	TRBJ2-1	CASSLKGTGLEFF
TRBV11-2	.	TRBJ1-1	CASSLLGPHRENTEAFF
TRBV6-2/TRBV6-3	TRBD1	TRBJ1-5	CASRGTGYQPQHF
TRBV4-1	.	TRBJ2-5	CASSQVAGAETQYF
TRBV2	TRBD2	TRBJ2-1	CASSSGSLSYNEQFF
TRBV7-9	TRBD1	TRBJ1-1	CASSQTGGWTEAFF
TRBV9	TRBD1	TRBJ2-7	CASSPRTGGHYEQYF
TRBV20-1	.	TRBJ1-6	CSSPGVGDTPLHF
TRBV5-1	.	TRBJ2-3	CASSLGDPTDTQYF
TRBV7-9	.	TRBJ1-2	CASSFQYGYTF
TRBV9	TRBD2	TRBJ2-7	CASSPRTSFAYEQYF
TRBV27	.	TRBJ2-7	CASSSFGSGTYEQYF
TRBV13	.	TRBJ2-2	CASSAWGTGELFF
TRBV10-3	TRBD2	TRBJ2-7	CAISELTSGIYEQYF
TRBV9	.	TRBJ2-2	CASSVRDYTGELFF
TRBV2	TRBD2	TRBJ2-5	CASSDVLRLAEETQYF
TRBV6-1	TRBD1	TRBJ1-2	CASSPPLEDRGANYGYTF
TRBV28	.	TRBJ1-2	CASKFGDLQRYGYTF
TRBV20-1	.	TRBJ2-3	CSARVPSTDTQYF
TRBV14	.	TRBJ2-1	CASSQVWGGAGDEQFF
TRBV5-5	TRBD1	TRBJ1-6	CATGDSSFYGSPLHF
TRBV6-2/TRBV6-3	TRBD1	TRBJ2-5	CASSRDRGVETQYF
TRBV9	.	TRBJ2-1	CASSLRGFSYNEQFF
TRBV28	TRBD1	TRBJ1-4	CASSAPGQGGEKLFF
TRBV24-1	.	TRBJ2-5	CATSGTGTQDGETQYF
TRBV12-3/TRBV12-4	.	TRBJ1-1	CASSYLRLNTEAFF
TRBV7-9	TRBD1	TRBJ1-2	CASSPGQGSGYTF
TRBV12-3/TRBV12-4	.	TRBJ2-2	CASMGQVTGELFF
TRBV29-1	.	TRBJ1-2	CSVVVSYGYTF
TRBV2	TRBD1	TRBJ2-3	CASGQGQGGTDTQYF
TRBV7-2	.	TRBJ2-6	CASSLDRTTGANVLTF